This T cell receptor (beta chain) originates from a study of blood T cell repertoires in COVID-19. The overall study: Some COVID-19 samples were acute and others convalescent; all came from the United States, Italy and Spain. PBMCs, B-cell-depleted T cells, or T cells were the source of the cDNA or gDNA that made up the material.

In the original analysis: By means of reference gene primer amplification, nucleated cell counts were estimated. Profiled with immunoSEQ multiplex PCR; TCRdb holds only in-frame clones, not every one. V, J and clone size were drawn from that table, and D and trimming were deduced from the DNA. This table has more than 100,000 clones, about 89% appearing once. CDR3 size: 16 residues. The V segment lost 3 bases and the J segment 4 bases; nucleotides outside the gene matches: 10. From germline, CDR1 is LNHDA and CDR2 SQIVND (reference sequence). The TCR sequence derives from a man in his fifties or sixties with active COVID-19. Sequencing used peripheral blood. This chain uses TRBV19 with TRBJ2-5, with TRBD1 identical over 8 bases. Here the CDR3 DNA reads TGTGCCAGTAGTATCGGCAGGGGGCAAAGAGGAGAGACCCAGTACTTC. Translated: CASSIGRGQRGETQYF.